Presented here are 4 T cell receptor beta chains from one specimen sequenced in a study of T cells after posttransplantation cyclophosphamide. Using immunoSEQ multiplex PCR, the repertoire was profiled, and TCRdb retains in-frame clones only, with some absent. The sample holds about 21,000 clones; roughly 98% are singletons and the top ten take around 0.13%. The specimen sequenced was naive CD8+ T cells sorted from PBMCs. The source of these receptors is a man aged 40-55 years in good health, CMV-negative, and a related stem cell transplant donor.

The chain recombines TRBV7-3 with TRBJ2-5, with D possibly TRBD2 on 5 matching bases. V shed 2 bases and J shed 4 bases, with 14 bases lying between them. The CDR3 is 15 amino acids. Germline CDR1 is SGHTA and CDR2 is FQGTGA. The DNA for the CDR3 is TGTGCCAGCAGCTTAGGTGTGGGAGCCCGAGAGACCCAGTACTTC. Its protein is CASSLGVGARETQYF.

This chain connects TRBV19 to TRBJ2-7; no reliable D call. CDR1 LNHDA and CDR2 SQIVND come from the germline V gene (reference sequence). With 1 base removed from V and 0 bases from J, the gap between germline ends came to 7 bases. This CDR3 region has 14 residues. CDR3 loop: CASSIAESSYEQYF. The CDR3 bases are TGTGCCAGTAGTATAGCCGAGAGCTCCTACGAGCAGTACTTC. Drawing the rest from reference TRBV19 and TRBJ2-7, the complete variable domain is DGGITQSPKYLFRKEGQNVTLSCEQNLNHDAMYWYRQDPGQGLRLIYYSQIVNDFQKGDIAEGYSVSREKKESFPLTVTSAQKNPTAFYLCASSIAESSYEQYFGPGTRLTVT.

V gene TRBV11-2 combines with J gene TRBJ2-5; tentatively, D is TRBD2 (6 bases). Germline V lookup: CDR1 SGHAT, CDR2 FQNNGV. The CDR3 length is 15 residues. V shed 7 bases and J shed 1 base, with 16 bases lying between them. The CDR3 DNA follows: TGTGCCAGCACCCTTTGGGGAGGAGGCCAAGAGACCCAGTACTTC. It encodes CASTLWGGGQETQYF.

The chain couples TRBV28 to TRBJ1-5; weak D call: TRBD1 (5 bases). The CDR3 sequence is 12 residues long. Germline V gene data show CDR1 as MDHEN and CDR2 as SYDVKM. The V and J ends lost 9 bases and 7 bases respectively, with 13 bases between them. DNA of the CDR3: TGTGCCAGGGGCAGGGAAGGACAGCCCCAGCATTTT. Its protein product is CARGREGQPQHF.